This T cell receptor (beta chain) was captured by sequencing in a study of blood T cell repertoires in COVID-19. Across the study: Sites across the United States, Italy and Spain contributed samples from acute and convalescent COVID-19. PBMCs, B-cell-depleted T cells, or T cells were the source of the cDNA or gDNA that made up the material.

CDR3 length: 11 amino acids. Trimming removed 8 bases from V and 5 bases from J, with 6 bases in between. Germline CDR1 is SNHLY and CDR2 is FYNNEI. As originally analysed: Cell counts per sample came from amplifying reference gene primers. Using immunoSEQ multiplex PCR, the repertoire was profiled, and TCRdb retains in-frame clones only, with some absent. V, J and clone size reflect that table, while D and trimming were determined from the DNA. The sample records over 55,000 clones, over 70% being singletons. This clone was seen once. Source material: peripheral blood. The V and J genes are TRBV2 and TRBJ1-4, with D possibly being TRBD1 (5 bases). The TCR originated in a man aged 50 or older with active COVID-19. In nucleotides, the CDR3 is TGTGCCAGCTCAGGGAATGAAAAACTGTTTTTT. Protein sequence: CASSGNEKLFF.